These T cell receptor beta chains were read from a single sample in a study of CD8+CD57+ T cells in acquired aplastic anemia. Using its own MiXCR run on the reads, TCRdb lists one record per CDR3 protein. The table lists about 190,000 distinct CDR3 sequences, around 45% of them singletons. The source material was sorted CD4+, CD8+, or CD8+CD57+ T cells (not recorded which) from PBMCs. These receptors all stem from a human donor with aplastic anemia. Each CDR3 is given with its conserved first and last residue. The D gene is left open where the match is weak. The listing skips clone size in some rows; elsewhere it reads once, few, many or a size class.

V gene,clone size,D gene,J gene,CDR3 DNA,CDR3 protein
TRBV15,.,.,TRBJ2-5,TGTGCCACCAGCAGAGATCGGTTGGCACAGGAGACCCAGTACTTC,CATSRDRLAQETQYF
TRBV2,.,TRBD2,TRBJ2-5,TGTGCCAGCAGTGACTCCGGACGGGGGGGAGAGACCCAGTACTTC,CASSDSGRGGETQYF
TRBV12-3/TRBV12-4,many,.,TRBJ2-1,TGTGCCAGCAGTTTTCAGGCAGTCTACAATGAGCAGTTCTTC,CASSFQAVYNEQFF
TRBV24-1,.,TRBD1,TRBJ2-1,TGTGCCACCAGTGATCCTCCGGGACAGGGCAACAATGAGCAGTTCTTC,CATSDPPGQGNNEQFF
TRBV19,.,TRBD1,TRBJ1-2,TGTGCCAGTAGTTGGACAGGTTGGGATGGCTACACCTTC,CASSWTGWDGYTF
TRBV4-1,many,TRBD2,TRBJ2-7,TGCGCCAGCAGCCAAGATCGGTCTAGCGGGAGTAACGAGCAGTACTTC,CASSQDRSSGSNEQYF
TRBV30,.,.,TRBJ2-7,TGTGCCTGGAGTGTACGTAGTCGGCAGGGACCCCGCGAGCAGTACTTC,CAWSVRSRQGPREQYF
TRBV5-4,many,.,TRBJ2-5,TGTGCCGGGTCAGTGAGGGAGAGGGGAGAGACCCAGTACTTC,CAGSVRERGETQYF
TRBV12-5,.,.,TRBJ1-1,TGTGCTAGTGGCCCCAATGGGGGGATGAACACTGAAGCTTTCTTT,CASGPNGGMNTEAFF
TRBV25-1,many,TRBD1,TRBJ2-1,TGTGCCAGCAGGAAGACAGGGTCCAATGAGCAGTTCTTC,CASRKTGSNEQFF
TRBV10-3,.,TRBD2,TRBJ2-2,TGTGCCATCAGTCGGGGGGGGGAGGGTTGGCACACCGGGGAGCTGTTTTTT,CAISRGGEGWHTGELFF
TRBV11-2,many,.,TRBJ2-1,TGTGCCAGCAGCCTCGGGACACCTTCCTACAATGAGCAGTTCTTC,CASSLGTPSYNEQFF
TRBV5-6,few,.,TRBJ2-7,TGTGCCAGCAGCTTGGGGAGCAGGGTACGCTCCTACGAGCAGTACTTC,CASSLGSRVRSYEQYF
TRBV30,.,TRBD2,TRBJ2-1,TGTGCCTGGAGTACTGGACTAGCGGGAGGGCCTAATGAGCAGTTCTTC,CAWSTGLAGGPNEQFF